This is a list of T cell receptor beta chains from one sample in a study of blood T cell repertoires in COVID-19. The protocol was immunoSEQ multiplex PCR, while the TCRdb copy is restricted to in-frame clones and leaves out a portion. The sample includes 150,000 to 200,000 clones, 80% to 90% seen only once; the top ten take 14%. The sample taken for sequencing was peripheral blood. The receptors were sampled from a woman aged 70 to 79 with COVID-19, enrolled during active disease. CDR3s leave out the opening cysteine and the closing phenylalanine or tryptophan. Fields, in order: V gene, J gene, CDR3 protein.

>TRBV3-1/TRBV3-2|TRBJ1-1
ASSQGGGAGAEAF
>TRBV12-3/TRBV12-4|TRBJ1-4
ASSFGRGDKLF
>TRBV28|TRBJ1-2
ASSLTLGAYGYT
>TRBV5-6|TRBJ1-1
ASSLPIRQMNTEAF
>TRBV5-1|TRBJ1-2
ASSLQTGSNYGYT
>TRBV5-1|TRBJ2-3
ASSLGLAGAVDTQY
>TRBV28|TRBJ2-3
ASSRQRDFSTDTQY
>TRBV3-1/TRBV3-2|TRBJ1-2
ASSQVGSGYYGYT
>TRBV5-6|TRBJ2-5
ASSLRGETQY
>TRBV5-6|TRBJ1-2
ASSVFTAYGYT
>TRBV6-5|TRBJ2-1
ASRGDRRHYNEQF
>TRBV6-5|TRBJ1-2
ASSMTGTANYGYT
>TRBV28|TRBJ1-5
ASGGRQVRKNQPQH
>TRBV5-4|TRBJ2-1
ASSLAASGTYNEQF
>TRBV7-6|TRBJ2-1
ASSLGQGSYNEQF
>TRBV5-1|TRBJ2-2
ASSPGVLATGELF